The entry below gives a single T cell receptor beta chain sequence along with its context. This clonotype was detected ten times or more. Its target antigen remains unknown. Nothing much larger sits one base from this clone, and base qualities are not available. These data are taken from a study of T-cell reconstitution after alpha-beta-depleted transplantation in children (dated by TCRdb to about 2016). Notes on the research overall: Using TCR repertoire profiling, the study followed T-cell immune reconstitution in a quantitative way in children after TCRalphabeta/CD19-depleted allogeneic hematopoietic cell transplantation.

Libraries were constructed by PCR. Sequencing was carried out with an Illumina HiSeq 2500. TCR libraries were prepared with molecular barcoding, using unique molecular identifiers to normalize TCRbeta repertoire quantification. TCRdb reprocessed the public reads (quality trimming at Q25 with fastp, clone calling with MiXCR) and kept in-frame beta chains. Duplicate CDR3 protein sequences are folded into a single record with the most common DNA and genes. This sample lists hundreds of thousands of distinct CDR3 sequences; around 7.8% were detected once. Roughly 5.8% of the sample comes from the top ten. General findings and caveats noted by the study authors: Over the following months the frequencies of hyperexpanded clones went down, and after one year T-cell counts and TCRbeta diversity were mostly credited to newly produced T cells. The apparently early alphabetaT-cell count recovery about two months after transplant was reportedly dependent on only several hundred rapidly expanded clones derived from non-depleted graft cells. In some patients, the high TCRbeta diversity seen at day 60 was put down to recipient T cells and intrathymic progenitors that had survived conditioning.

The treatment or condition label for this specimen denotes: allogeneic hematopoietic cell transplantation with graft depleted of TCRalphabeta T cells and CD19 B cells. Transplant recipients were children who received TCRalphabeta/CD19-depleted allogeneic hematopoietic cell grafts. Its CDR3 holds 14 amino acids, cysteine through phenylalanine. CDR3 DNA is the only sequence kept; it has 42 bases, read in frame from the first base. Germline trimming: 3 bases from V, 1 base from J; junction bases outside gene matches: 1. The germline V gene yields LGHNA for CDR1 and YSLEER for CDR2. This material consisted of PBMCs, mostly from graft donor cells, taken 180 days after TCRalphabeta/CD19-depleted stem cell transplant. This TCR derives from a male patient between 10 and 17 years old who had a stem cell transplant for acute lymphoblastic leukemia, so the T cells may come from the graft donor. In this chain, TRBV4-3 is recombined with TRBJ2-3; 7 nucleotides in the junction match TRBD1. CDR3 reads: CASSHGQGTDTQYF. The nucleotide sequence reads TGCGCCAGCAGCCACGGACAGGGCACAGATACGCAGTATTTT.